This passage covers 31 T cell receptor beta chains from one sample sequenced in a study of chemoradiotherapy in HPV16-positive cancers (dated 2022 in TCRdb). Library construction relied on the immunoSEQ multiplex PCR assay. TCRdb holds this immuneACCESS table with in-frame rearrangements only. Some clones are missing; in checked studies, unresolved V genes explain under half, and the rest has no known cause. Counted in this sample were about 11,000 clones; 65% to 80% of them appeared once. The top ten clonotypes cover roughly 2% of the sample. Collection of the sample occurred from a patient who underwent chemoradiotherapy. These receptors all stem from a human donor with HPV-associated anogenital cancer.

In its sample, this clone was seen a few times. This chain uses TRBV28 with TRBJ2-5; unclear D gene. This CDR3 spans 13 amino acids. Germline V gene sequence: CDR1 MDHEN, CDR2 SYDVKM. Trimming pared 3 bases from V and 3 bases from J, leaving 8 bases between. CDR3 amino acids: CASSFYRKETQYF. The CDR3 coding sequence is TGTGCCAGCAGTTTTTACAGAAAAGAGACCCAGTACTTC.

This clone is a singleton in its sample. This chain connects TRBV9 to TRBJ2-4; TRBD2 aligns across 12 bases. Germline CDR1 SGDLS, CDR2 YYNGEE. Trimming took 4 bases from V and 13 from J; bases not matched to a gene: 9. The CDR3 is 14 residues long. The CDR3 bases are TGTGCCAGCAGCCTAGCGGGGGGGGCGAACTTGCAGTACTTC. Amino acid sequence: CASSLAGGANLQYF.

The chain has TRBV9 and TRBJ2-1, with D tentatively TRBD1 (6 bases). The germline V gene has CDR1 SGDLS and CDR2 YYNGEE. The CDR3 sequence is 15 residues long. The ends were cut back, 0 bases at V and 6 bases at J, with 13 bases in the middle. The CDR3 nucleotides read TGTGCCAGCAGCGTAGCAGGGGAAGCGCTCAATGAGCAGTTCTTC. Translation: CASSVAGEALNEQFF.

This clone was observed a single time. This chain's CDR3 is CASGTGTGTRESPLHF. DNA for the CDR3: TGTGCCAGTGGGACAGGGACAGGGACAAGGGAGTCACCCCTCCACTTT. The chain uses TRBV19 and TRBJ1-6, with 9 bases identical to TRBD1. CDR1 is LNHDA and CDR2 is SQIVND in the germline V gene (reference sequence). Trimming at V came to 8 bases and at J to 10 bases, leaving 15 bases not matched to a gene. The CDR3 loop spans 16 amino acids.

This clone appeared a single time. The J gene is TRBJ1-1, the V gene TRBV7-9, with 10 bases aligning to TRBD1. There are 13 residues in the CDR3. The germline V gene encodes CDR1 SEHNR and CDR2 FQNEAQ (reference sequence). With V trimmed by 1 base and J by 11 bases, 4 bases remained unmatched. CDR3 DNA: TGTGCCAGCAGCTTAGATCGGGGACAGGGGGCTTTCTTT. Translated, it gives CASSLDRGQGAFF.

The V and J genes are TRBV29-1 and TRBJ1-5, with TRBD1 identical over 7 bases. Losses at the gene ends were 6 bases for V and 2 bases for J; bases not matched to a gene: 13. The germline V gene encodes CDR1 SQVTM and CDR2 ANQGSEA. There are 16 residues in the CDR3. The CDR3 DNA sequence: TGCAGCGTCGCCCAGGGGGGGGCGACGGGCAATCAGCCCCAGCATTTT. This codes for CSVAQGGATGNQPQHF.

The chain uses TRBV6-4 and TRBJ2-2; no clear D gene. V lost 6 bases and J lost 4, with 6 bases in between. The CDR3 has 12 residues. The germline V gene encodes CDR1 MRHNA and CDR2 SNTAGT. CDR3 sequence: CASRGTTGELFF. The CDR3 DNA sequence: TGTGCCAGCAGGGGCACCACCGGGGAGCTGTTTTTT.

This chain connects TRBV7-2 to TRBJ1-2; D is uncertain. Germline V gene lookup returns CDR1 SGHTA and CDR2 FQGNSA. The CDR3 loop spans 14 amino acids. The V and J ends lost 5 bases and 1 base respectively, with 11 bases between them. CDR3 residues: CASSPDKNNYGYTF. As DNA, the CDR3 is TGTGCCAGCAGCCCTGACAAGAATAACTATGGCTACACCTTC.

This clone was recorded a few times. V is TRBV7-2 and J is TRBJ1-6; D uncertain. Trimming removed 1 base from V and 15 bases from J, with 16 bases in between. This CDR3 comprises 14 residues. The V gene's germline CDR1 is SGHTA and CDR2 FQGNSA. In nucleotides, the CDR3 is TGTGCCAGCAGCTTAGGGGATCCGGTTGGGAGCCTCCACTTT. This encodes CASSLGDPVGSLHF.

This clone was found once. The rearrangement joins TRBV7-2 to TRBJ1-1; D gene uncertain. Germline lookup yields CDR1 SGHTA and CDR2 FQGNSA. CDR3 length: 13 amino acids. Deletions cut 2 bases from V and 2 bases from J, with 6 bases between. The CDR3 here is CASSLSRNTEAFF. The DNA for the CDR3 is TGTGCCAGCAGCTTATCCAGAAACACTGAAGCTTTCTTT.

This clone was found a few times. V usage is TRBV11-2 and J usage is TRBJ1-4; a possible D gene is TRBD1 (6 bases). Trimming stripped 7 bases from V and 8 bases from J, with 14 bases between. CDR1 is SGHAT and CDR2 is FQNNGV in the germline V gene. This CDR3 has 13 residues. The CDR3 reads CASTHDGGEKLFF. In DNA, the CDR3 is TGTGCCAGCACCCACGACGGGGGCGAAAAACTGTTTTTT.

The chain combines TRBV28 with TRBJ1-4; 7 positions agree with TRBD1. Germline lookup yields CDR1 MDHEN and CDR2 SYDVKM. The CDR3 is 15 residues long. The ends lost 6 bases at V and 2 bases at J; junction bases unmatched: 6. CDR3 sequence (DNA): TGTGCCAGCAGCCCAACAGGGGTGACTAATGAAAAACTGTTTTTT. This sequence encodes CASSPTGVTNEKLFF.

In its sample, this clone was seen once. The chain uses TRBV7-9 and TRBJ1-2; D is unclear. The germline CDR1 and CDR2 sequences are SEHNR and FQNEAQ (reference sequence). This CDR3 is 12 amino acids long. Trimming cost V 5 bases and J 5 bases, with 9 bases left between them. The DNA of the CDR3 is TGTGCCAGCAGCGCCTCGATTTATGGCTACACCTTC. Protein product: CASSASIYGYTF. Drawing the rest from reference TRBV7-9 and TRBJ1-2, the complete variable domain is DTGVSQNPRHKITKRGQNVTFRCDPISEHNRLYWYRQTLGQGPEFLTYFQNEAQLEKSRLLSDRFSAERPKGSFSTLEIQRTEQGDSAMYLCASSASIYGYTFGSGTRLTVV.

This clone was seen a few times. The V gene is TRBV6-5, the J gene TRBJ2-3, with D perhaps TRBD1 or TRBD2 (6 bases each). V lost 6 bases and J 2 bases, leaving 9 bases between the germline ends. CDR3 length: 13 residues. Per germline, CDR1 MNHEY and CDR2 SVGAGI. CDR3 nucleotide sequence: TGTGCCAGCAGCGGGGGCTACACAGATACGCAGTATTTT. Translated: CASSGGYTDTQYF.

The chain recombines TRBV14 with TRBJ1-1; TRBD1 matches 9 bases. After removal of 9 bases from V and 2 bases from J, the junction contained 22 bases not matched to a gene. CDR1 is SGHDN, CDR2 FVKESK, per germline. CDR3 length: 19 residues. In DNA, the CDR3 is TGTGCCAGGCACTCCCGGTGGGGGACAGGGTTTGGGCTAAACACTGAAGCTTTCTTT. It encodes CARHSRWGTGFGLNTEAFF. Drawing the rest from reference TRBV14 and TRBJ1-1, the complete variable domain is EAGVTQFPSHSVIEKGQTVTLRCDPISGHDNLYWYRRVMGKEIKFLLHFVKESKQDESGMPNNRFLAERTGGTYSTLKVQPAELEDSGVYFCARHSRWGTGFGLNTEAFFGQGTRLTVV.

The V gene is TRBV4-2, the J gene TRBJ2-2, with TRBD1 matching 10 bases. The CDR3 contains 16 residues. CDR1 is LGHNA and CDR2 is YNFKEQ in the germline V gene. J was trimmed by 3 bases and V by 3 bases; bases with no gene match: 4. The CDR3 is CASSHEGTGDTGELFF. The CDR3 DNA follows: TGTGCCAGCAGCCATGAAGGGACAGGGGACACCGGGGAGCTGTTTTTT.

The chain combines TRBV11-3 with TRBJ2-2; possible D gene TRBD2, 6 bases. The germline gives CDR1 SGHNT, CDR2 YENEEA. The CDR3 runs to 13 residues. With 7 bases removed from V and 5 bases from J, the gap between germline ends came to 11 bases. The DNA of the CDR3 is TGTGCCAGCACCCACGGGGGAACCGGGGAGCTGTTTTTT. Encoded protein: CASTHGGTGELFF.

This clone has a single count. This chain joins TRBV6-6 and TRBJ2-7; the match to TRBD2 covers 10 bases. The CDR3 contains 15 residues. V trimming: 7 bases; J trimming: 1 base; junction bases outside the gene matches: 7. Germline values: CDR1 MNHNY, CDR2 SVGAGI (reference sequence). CDR3 amino acids: CASTLAGGSSYEQYF. For the CDR3, the DNA is TGTGCCAGCACCTTAGCGGGGGGATCTTCCTACGAGCAGTACTTC.

This sequence joins TRBV2 and TRBJ1-6; possible D gene TRBD1, 5 bases. The CDR3 is made up of 14 amino acids. V was trimmed by 6 bases and J by 10 bases, leaving 16 bases between them. CDR1 is SNHLY, CDR2 FYNNEI, per germline. The CDR3 loop reads CASRGRGEVSPLHF. The CDR3 nucleotides read TGTGCCAGCAGGGGCCGGGGGGAAGTGTCACCCCTCCACTTT.

This chain connects TRBV28 to TRBJ2-6, with D uncertain. Germline V gives CDR1 MDHEN, CDR2 SYDVKM. V dropped 7 bases and J dropped 0 bases, with 13 bases sitting between them. The CDR3 totals 16 residues. CDR3 in amino acids: CASIREGLSGANVLTF. The CDR3 bases are TGTGCCAGCATTAGGGAAGGCCTCTCTGGGGCCAACGTCCTGACTTTC. Full variable domain (rest looked up from reference TRBV28 and TRBJ2-6): DVKVTQSSRYLVKRTGEKVFLECVQDMDHENMFWYRQDPGLGLRLIYFSYDVKMKEKGDIPEGYSVSREKKERFSLILESASTNQTSMYLCASIREGLSGANVLTFGAGSRLTVL.

As regards this clone: One end of the junction is discordant with germline, which a read error may explain. The J gene is TRBJ2-7, the V gene TRBV29-1; 11 positions match TRBD1. The CDR3 extends over 16 amino acids. The germline CDR1 and CDR2 sequences are SQVTM and ANQGSEA. In nucleotides, the CDR3 is TGCAGCTTTGAAAAAGTAACCGGGACAGGGGGTATGTTGCAGTACTTC. Protein sequence: CSFEKVTGTGGMLQYF.

In DNA, the CDR3 is TGTGCCAGCAGCCCGGGACAGTACAATGAGCAGTTCTTC. It codes for CASSPGQYNEQFF. The V call is TRBV7-9, the J call TRBJ2-1; 7 bases agree with TRBD1. The ends lost 5 bases at V and 4 bases at J; junction bases unmatched: 2. Germline V CDR1 and CDR2: SEHNR, FQNEAQ (reference sequence). CDR3 size: 13 residues.

CDR3 nucleotides: TGCAGTGCTAGTGGATATACGCAGTATTTT. Translated: CSASGYTQYF. The gene calls are TRBV20-1 and TRBJ2-3; D unresolved. V lost 3 bases and J lost 7, with 5 bases in between. Germline V gene lookup returns CDR1 DFQATT and CDR2 SNEGSKA (reference sequence). This CDR3 spans 10 amino acids.

The J gene is TRBJ2-1, the V gene TRBV20-1; the D is unclear. The CDR3 length is 11 residues. V dropped 1 base and J dropped 8 bases, with 6 bases sitting between them. Looked up from germline, CDR1 is DFQATT and CDR2 is SNEGSKA (reference sequence). CDR3 bases: TGCAGTGCTAGAGCAGGTTATGAGCAGTTCTTC. Translated, it gives CSARAGYEQFF.

The V and J genes are TRBV5-8 and TRBJ2-5; 9 nucleotides agree with TRBD1. The CDR3 is 14 amino acids. V was clipped by 2 bases and J by 3 bases; unmatched bases: 2. The germline V gene encodes CDR1 SGHTS and CDR2 YDEGEE. The CDR3 region has the DNA TGTGCCAGCAGCTTCGGGACAGGGAAAGAGACCCAGTACTTC. It translates to CASSFGTGKETQYF.

Here the CDR3 reads CASSFPQGKAFF. CDR3 coding DNA: TGTGCCAGCAGTTTCCCCCAAGGGAAAGCTTTCTTT. The V call is TRBV6-1, the J call TRBJ1-1; no definite D call. The germline V gene encodes CDR1 MNHNS and CDR2 SASEGT. V dropped 5 bases and J dropped 9 bases, with 13 bases sitting between them. The CDR3 covers 12 residues.

A few counts support this clone. This chain joins TRBV4-3 and TRBJ1-2, with 7 bases that match TRBD1. The germline CDR1 and CDR2 sequences are LGHNA and YSLEER. The CDR3 contains 13 residues. After removal of 4 bases from V and 4 bases from J, the junction contained 3 bases not matched to a gene. The CDR3 region has the DNA TGCGCCAGCAGCCGGGGACAGCGCTATGGCTACACCTTC. Its protein product is CASSRGQRYGYTF.

V and J are TRBV10-3 and TRBJ2-7; possibly TRBD1 or TRBD2 for D (5 bases each). V lost 10 bases to trimming and J lost 4 bases, with 17 bases between them. The CDR3 loop spans 13 amino acids. Germline-derived CDR1 and CDR2 are ENHRY and SYGVKD. The CDR3 DNA follows: TGTGCCACCCGGGGACCTGGAAAGTACGAGCAGTACTTC. Protein: CATRGPGKYEQYF.

The V gene is TRBV4-3, the J gene TRBJ2-2; D may be TRBD1 (5 bases). Germline-derived CDR1 and CDR2 are LGHNA and YSLEER. CDR3 length: 13 residues. Trimming took off 4 bases at V and 5 bases at J, with 8 bases between the two ends. CDR3 protein: CASSLDSTGELFF. CDR3 nucleotide sequence: TGCGCCAGCAGCCTAGACAGTACCGGGGAGCTGTTTTTT.

This sequence joins TRBV4-2 and TRBJ2-2, with TRBD2 matching 10 bases. Germline loops: CDR1 LGHNA, CDR2 YNFKEQ. CDR3 length: 18 residues. Losses at the gene ends were 0 bases for V and 2 bases for J; bases not matched to a gene: 6. DNA for the CDR3: TGTGCCAGCAGCCAAGATCCTAGCGGGGGCCGAAACACCGGGGAGCTGTTTTTT. Its protein is CASSQDPSGGRNTGELFF.

This clone was picked up one time. V is TRBV6-1 and J is TRBJ1-2, with 9 positions matching TRBD1. The CDR3 contains 14 residues. V shed 6 bases, J shed 4 bases, and the junction held 6 bases outside the gene matches. Germline V CDR1 and CDR2: MNHNS, SASEGT. In DNA, the CDR3 is TGTGCCAGCAGACCGGGACAGGGAGGCTATGGCTACACCTTC. Protein sequence: CASRPGQGGYGYTF.